The 10 T cell receptor beta chains below all came from one sample that was sequenced in a study of blood T cells in healthy people across ages. Next came a second PCR, run for roughly 6 to 11 cycles, which used a sample-barcoded 5' primer along with a J-beta primer mix. Using its own MiXCR run on the 5' RACE reads, TCRdb lists one record per CDR3 protein. The sample lists over a million distinct CDR3 sequences; about 45% were seen once. Sequencing input: blood. These receptors all stem from a young woman in good health.

The V and J genes are TRBV27 and TRBJ2-5; 7 bases align to TRBD2. There are 14 residues in the CDR3. The ends lost 4 bases at V and 1 base at J; junction bases unmatched: 3. Looked up from germline, CDR1 is MNHEY and CDR2 is SMNVEV (reference sequence). The CDR3 reads CASSWTSTQETQYF. The CDR3 nucleotides read TGTGCCAGCAGTTGGACTAGTACCCAAGAGACCCAGTACTTC.

This clonotype came up a few times. The chain uses TRBV20-1 and TRBJ2-7, with D perhaps TRBD2 (6 bases). Per the germline V gene, CDR1 is DFQATT and CDR2 is SNEGSKA (reference sequence). The CDR3 extends over 16 amino acids. The V and J ends lost 0 bases and 2 bases respectively, with 17 bases between them. CDR3 DNA: TGCAGTGCTAGAGATCTGTCCGGGCGACTAGCCTACGAGCAGTACTTC. Protein: CSARDLSGRLAYEQYF.

The chain carries TRBV20-1 and TRBJ2-1; 7 nucleotides align to TRBD2. Germline loops: CDR1 DFQATT, CDR2 SNEGSKA (reference sequence). The CDR3 has 13 amino acids. The junction had 8 bases not matched to a gene; V was cut back by 5 bases and J by 7 bases. The CDR3 DNA follows: TGCAGTGCTCCCCGGACTAGGGGAAATGAGCAGTTCTTC. Translating gives CSAPRTRGNEQFF.

This chain uses TRBV20-1 with TRBJ1-1, with D possibly matching TRBD1 (6 bases). This CDR3 spans 14 amino acids. The germline V and J ends were trimmed by 1 base and 4 bases, with 13 bases remaining between them. The germline CDR1 and CDR2 sequences are DFQATT and SNEGSKA (reference sequence). CDR3 amino acids: CSARVPGAVTEAFF. The CDR3 nucleotides read TGCAGTGCTAGAGTTCCGGGGGCGGTCACTGAAGCTTTCTTT.

The chain links TRBV2 to TRBJ2-1, with TRBD2 matching over 8 bases. The germline V gene encodes CDR1 SNHLY and CDR2 FYNNEI. The CDR3 runs to 13 residues. The ends lost 11 bases at V and 0 bases at J; junction bases unmatched: 3. The CDR3: CAGGTSSYNEQFF. As DNA, the CDR3 is TGTGCCGGCGGGACTAGCTCCTACAATGAGCAGTTCTTC.

J is TRBJ1-2 and V is TRBV5-1; D call uncertain. V was shortened by 3 bases and J by 4 bases, with 10 bases between the two germline ends. The CDR3 sequence is 13 residues long. The germline V gene encodes CDR1 SGHRS and CDR2 YFSETQ. In nucleotides, the CDR3 is TGCGCCAGCAGCTCGATGACAAGCTATGGCTACACCTTC. This sequence encodes CASSSMTSYGYTF.

As to this clonotype: The junction departs from the called germline gene at one end, perhaps through a read error. The rearrangement joins TRBV29-1 to TRBJ1-2, with 8 bases matching TRBD1. The CDR3 contains 14 residues. Germline CDR1 and CDR2: SQVTM and ANQGSEA. The DNA for the CDR3 is TGCGGCGTTGAGGGGGACAGGAGCAAATATGGCTACACCTTC. Translated: CGVEGDRSKYGYTF.

V and J are TRBV4-2 and TRBJ2-7; D is unclear. Trimming took off 4 bases at V and 3 bases at J, with 13 bases between the two ends. Germline V gene sequence: CDR1 LGHNA, CDR2 YNFKEQ. This CDR3 region has 14 residues. The CDR3 spells CASSPRILDYEQYF. The CDR3 region has the DNA TGTGCCAGCAGCCCCCGGATACTTGACTACGAGCAGTACTTC.

This clonotype appeared a few times. The chain carries TRBV6-5 and TRBJ2-7; possibly TRBD1 for D (5 bases). CDR1 and CDR2 from the germline V gene are MNHEY and SVGAGI. CDR3 length: 16 residues. The V end was cut by 0 bases, the J end by 2 bases, with 14 bases between. The CDR3 region has the DNA TGTGCCAGCAGTTACTCGGGGCTTCAAAGAACCTACGAGCAGTACTTC. It yields the protein CASSYSGLQRTYEQYF.

This clonotype turned up a few times. V is TRBV9 and J is TRBJ2-5; D is perhaps TRBD2 (5 bases). CDR3 length: 16 amino acids. With 4 bases removed from V and 5 bases from J, the gap between germline ends came to 21 bases. Looked up from germline, CDR1 is SGDLS and CDR2 is YYNGEE. This CDR3 is CASSPQGSRFFETQYF. CDR3 nucleotide sequence: TGTGCCAGCAGCCCCCAAGGGAGTCGTTTTTTTGAGACCCAGTACTTC.